This TCR beta chain was observed in a study of CD8+CD57+ T cells in acquired aplastic anemia (dated by TCRdb to the late 2010s). Concerning the study at large: A mean of 3.2 ug of DNA, ranging from roughly 0.17 to 30 ug, was extracted from sorted CD4+ and CD8+ cells. A CD8+CD57+ expansion meant a frequency higher than the mean frequency seen in healthy subjects.

Expansion of CD8+CD57+ cells had been shown by flow cytometry in the patients chosen for sequencing. Every patient had a diagnosis of severe acquired aplastic anemia based on International Study of Aplastic Anemia and Agranulocytosis and Camitta criteria. At the time blood was sampled, none of the patients had received any therapy. In the study, sorted CD4+ and CD8+ blood T cells from patients with severe aplastic anemia and from healthy subjects underwent deep sequencing of TCR repertoires. In the USA, patient enrollment took place under clinicaltrials.gov protocols 00001620, 01623167, 00001397, 00071045, 00081523 and 00961064. Ficoll-Paque density gradient centrifugation was used to isolate peripheral blood mononuclear cells. Before DNA extraction, CD4+ and CD8+ T cells were sorted by FACS or by magnetic beads. The CDR3 measures 16 amino acids from cysteine to phenylalanine. Left in the record is the CDR3 DNA by itself, 48 bases read in frame from the first base. The germline V gene encodes CDR1 SGHVT and CDR2 SQSDAQ. Cut back by 0 bases and 0 bases, the V and J ends lie 8 bases apart.

Study-level results and caveats: No significant difference in CD8+ Simpson's diversity was found between patients and healthy controls (P=0.060). Although 25 to 30 CD8+ CDR3 sequences were shared by patients and controls, these sequences appeared highly expressed in patients and within the immunodominant clones of patients.

Of note for this clonotype: This clone's antigen is unknown. Base-call qualities are not available, and no considerably larger clone is one nucleotide away.

Genomic DNA was used as template for profiling of TCR beta VDJ combinations and CDR3 sequences. TCR repertoire sequencing was run on an Illumina HiSeq 2000. Per the source publication's procedure: Repertoire assessment relied on Simpson's diversity index, CDR3 size and DJ length profiles, and TRBV/TRBJ rearrangement plots. The immunodominant clone was defined as the most abundant DNA sequence in deep sequencing data. CDR3 amino acid sequences were checked for sharing across subjects and were also compared against the VDJdb database and published repertoires. The public sequencing data were trimmed at Q25 with fastp and processed into clonotypes with MiXCR by TCRdb, which kept only in-frame beta chains. One record per CDR3 amino acid sequence lists the most common genes and DNA. TCRdb's processing, not the study's, gives the V and J calls here. Counted in this sample were roughly 500,000 distinct CDR3 sequences; about a third of them appeared once. In total, the top ten clones hold less than 0.85% of the sample.

What was sequenced was sorted CD4+, CD8+, or CD8+CD57+ T cells (not recorded which) from PBMCs. The V gene is TRBV7-4 and the J gene is TRBJ1-4, with no reliable assignment of the D segment. This TCR was recovered from a human donor with aplastic anemia. The bases are TGTGCCAGCAGCTTAGCTGGCCCAGCAACTAATGAAAAACTGTTTTTT. This codes for CASSLAGPATNEKLFF.